Listed below are T cell receptor beta chains from one sample, sequenced in a study of T cell changes during pregnancy in multiple sclerosis. Here immunoSEQ multiplex PCR was the method, and the copy in TCRdb shows in-frame clones only, minus some. The sample holds roughly 57,000 clones, 89% seen once. The sample here was peripheral blood, taken in the first trimester of pregnancy. Receptor source: a female donor with multiple sclerosis, enrolled in a pregnancy study. CDR3s include the opening cysteine and the closing phenylalanine or tryptophan. Expanded clones are given a class, and other clones once, few, many or no size at all.

v_gene	abundance	j_gene	CDR3aa
TRBV10-3	NA	TRBJ2-1	CATTGGSYNEQFF
TRBV25-1	NA	TRBJ1-1	CASIVSDSSIGEAFF
TRBV7-9	NA	TRBJ2-7	CASSSSGLAGGSSYEQYF
TRBV19	NA	TRBJ1-3	CASSSIFSGNTIYF
TRBV30	NA	TRBJ2-1	CAWRFTSRSYNEQFF
TRBV6-1	many	TRBJ2-2	CASSMEGGGPGELFF
TRBV30	NA	TRBJ1-2	CAWRRGGYTF
TRBV19	once	TRBJ2-5	CASTPTGRETQYF
TRBV18	NA	TRBJ1-1	CASSPRAGPNTEAFF
TRBV6-4	NA	TRBJ2-3	CASSDQGGGTQYF
TRBV6-5	once	TRBJ2-5	CASSYSAGRGETQYF
TRBV6-1	NA	TRBJ1-1	CASSVAFRGKNTEAFF
TRBV19	NA	TRBJ2-1	CASSDPSGGIYNEQFF
TRBV11-2	NA	TRBJ1-1	CASSSKAFF
TRBV6-1	NA	TRBJ1-4	CASSEKAGGKTNEKLFF
TRBV10-2	NA	TRBJ2-5	CASMPSGYQETQYF
TRBV7-2	once	TRBJ1-2	CASSSLWGEGYTF
TRBV21-1	NA	TRBJ1-1	CASSRPEYFGGGPKEMNTEAFF
TRBV5-6	NA	TRBJ1-3	CASSSPDSSGNTIYF
TRBV15	NA	TRBJ1-2	CATSILTGGTGYTF